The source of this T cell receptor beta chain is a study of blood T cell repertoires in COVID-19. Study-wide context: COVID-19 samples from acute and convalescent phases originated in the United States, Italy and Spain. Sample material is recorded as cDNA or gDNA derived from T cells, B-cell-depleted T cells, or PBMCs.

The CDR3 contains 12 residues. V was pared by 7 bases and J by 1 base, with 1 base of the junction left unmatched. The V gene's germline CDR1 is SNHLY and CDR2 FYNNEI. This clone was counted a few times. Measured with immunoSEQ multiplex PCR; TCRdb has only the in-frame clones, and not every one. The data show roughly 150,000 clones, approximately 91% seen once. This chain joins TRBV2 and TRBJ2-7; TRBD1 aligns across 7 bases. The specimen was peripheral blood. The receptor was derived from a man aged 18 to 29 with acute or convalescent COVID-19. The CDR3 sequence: CASKGQSYEQYF. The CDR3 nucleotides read TGTGCCAGCAAGGGACAGTCCTACGAGCAGTACTTC.